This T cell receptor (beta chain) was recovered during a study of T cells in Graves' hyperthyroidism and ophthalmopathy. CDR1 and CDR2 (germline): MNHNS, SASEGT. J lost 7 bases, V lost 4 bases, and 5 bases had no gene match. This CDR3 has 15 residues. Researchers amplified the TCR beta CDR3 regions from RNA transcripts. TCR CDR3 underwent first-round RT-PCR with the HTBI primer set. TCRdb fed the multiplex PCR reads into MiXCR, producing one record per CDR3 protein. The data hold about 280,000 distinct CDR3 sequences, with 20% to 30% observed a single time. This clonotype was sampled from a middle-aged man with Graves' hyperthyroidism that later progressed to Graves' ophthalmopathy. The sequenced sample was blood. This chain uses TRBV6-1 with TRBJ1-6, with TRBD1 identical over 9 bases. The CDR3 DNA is TGTGCCAGCAGTGTTGGACAGGGGACAAATTCACCCCTCCACTTT. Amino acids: CASSVGQGTNSPLHF.